A single sample gave rise to the 32 T cell receptor beta chains below, sequenced in a study of CD4 T cell repertoires in COVID-19. The protocol was immunoSEQ multiplex PCR, while the TCRdb copy is restricted to in-frame clones and leaves out a portion. The profile covers several thousand clones, with 80% to 85% appearing a single time and roughly 2.2% taken by the ten largest. No culture step preceded sequencing of the ex vivo isolated memory T cells. The specimen was effector memory CD4+ T cells from blood, collected before the COVID-19 pandemic. The receptor source for this set is a human donor who had COVID-19.

This sequence joins TRBV18 and TRBJ1-2; 7 bases agree with TRBD1. This CDR3 comprises 15 residues. After removal of 4 bases from V and 4 bases from J, the junction contained 9 bases not matched to a gene. The germline V gene has CDR1 KGHSH and CDR2 LQKENI. CDR3 nucleotide sequence: TGTGCCAGCTCACTAGACGGGACAGACCTCTATGGCTACACCTTC. It specifies CASSLDGTDLYGYTF. Complete variable domain (other parts from reference TRBV18 and TRBJ1-2): NAGVMQNPRHLVRRRGQEARLRCSPMKGHSHVYWYRQLPEEGLKFMVYLQKENIIDESGMPKERFSAEFPKEGPSILRIQQVVRGDSAAYFCASSLDGTDLYGYTFGSGTRLTVV.

The chain has TRBV5-4 and TRBJ2-7, with 8 bases that match TRBD1. V shed 4 bases and J 3 bases; nucleotides not matched to a gene: 12. Germline CDR1 SGHNT, CDR2 YYREEE (reference sequence). This CDR3 is 16 amino acids long. CDR3 in amino acids: CASSPVPDRVRYEQYF. CDR3 coding DNA: TGTGCCAGCAGCCCGGTCCCGGACAGGGTCCGCTACGAGCAGTACTTC.

V usage is TRBV19 and J usage is TRBJ2-1; D not certain. The CDR3 runs 13 residues. V lost 4 bases, J lost 4 bases, and 8 bases lay in between. Germline V CDR1 and CDR2: LNHDA, SQIVND (reference sequence). DNA for the CDR3: TGTGCCAGTAGTACGAGCAGGTACAATGAGCAGTTCTTC. Its translation: CASSTSRYNEQFF.

The J gene is TRBJ1-2, the V gene TRBV11-3, with 9 bases fitting TRBD1. V shed 2 bases, J shed 14 bases, and the junction held 9 bases outside the gene matches. Germline V lookup: CDR1 SGHNT, CDR2 YENEEA. This CDR3 has 13 amino acids. CDR3 coding DNA: TGTGCCAGCAGCTTACCCGGGACAGGGACTCAAACCTTC. It encodes CASSLPGTGTQTF.

V gene TRBV27 combines with J gene TRBJ2-7, with D tentatively TRBD2 (5 bases). Trimming took off 6 bases at V and 6 bases at J, with 15 bases between the two ends. CDR1 is MNHEY and CDR2 is SMNVEV in the germline V gene (reference sequence). This CDR3 comprises 13 residues. Here the CDR3 reads CASRGGGEGEQYF. CDR3 nucleotide sequence: TGTGCCAGCAGGGGCGGAGGAGAAGGCGAGCAGTACTTC.

In its sample, this clone was seen a few times. The chain combines TRBV25-1 with TRBJ2-7; 11 bases match TRBD2. The CDR3 covers 16 residues. With V trimmed by 2 bases and J by 7 bases, 10 bases remained unmatched. Germline V gene sequence: CDR1 MGHDK, CDR2 SYGVNS. The CDR3 region is CASSETKLAGVWEQYF. Written as DNA, the CDR3 is TGTGCCAGCAGTGAAACGAAACTAGCGGGAGTGTGGGAGCAGTACTTC.

The rearrangement uses TRBV18 and TRBJ2-5; D possibly corresponds to TRBD1 (6 bases). The CDR3 loop spans 15 amino acids. Trimming stripped 0 bases from V and 7 bases from J, with 15 bases between. Germline lookup yields CDR1 KGHSH and CDR2 LQKENI. The CDR3 loop is CASSPPDRSRATQYF. In DNA form, the CDR3 reads TGTGCCAGCTCACCACCTGACAGGTCCCGCGCGACCCAGTACTTC.

The V gene is TRBV7-2, the J gene TRBJ2-7, with D tentatively TRBD1 (6 bases). Germline assignment: CDR1 SGHTA and CDR2 FQGNSA. The CDR3 length is 16 residues. V shed 2 bases and J shed 2 bases, with 16 bases lying between them. The CDR3 DNA follows: TGTGCCAGCAGCTTACCCAGAGCGGACAGAACCTACGAGCAGTACTTC. Translating it yields CASSLPRADRTYEQYF.

V gene TRBV19 combines with J gene TRBJ2-7; TRBD2 matches 11 bases. Germline values: CDR1 LNHDA, CDR2 SQIVND (reference sequence). J was trimmed by 0 bases and V by 5 bases; bases with no gene match: 3. The CDR3 loop spans 15 amino acids. The DNA for the CDR3 is TGTGCCAGTAGTGGAACTAGCGGGAGCTCCTACGAGCAGTACTTC. Translation gives CASSGTSGSSYEQYF. Supplemented by reference TRBV19 and TRBJ2-7, the full variable domain reads DGGITQSPKYLFRKEGQNVTLSCEQNLNHDAMYWYRQDPGQGLRLIYYSQIVNDFQKGDIAEGYSVSREKKESFPLTVTSAQKNPTAFYLCASSGTSGSSYEQYFGPGTRLTVT.

The genes are TRBV7-9 and TRBJ2-1; maybe TRBD2 (6 bases). The CDR3 covers 14 residues. Looked up from germline, CDR1 is SEHNR and CDR2 is FQNEAQ (reference sequence). V shed 5 bases and J shed 4 bases, with 12 bases lying between them. The CDR3 is CASSLMGLYNEQFF. CDR3 DNA sequence: TGTGCCAGCAGCCTAATGGGACTGTACAATGAGCAGTTCTTC.

The gene calls are TRBV5-6 and TRBJ2-2, with a weak D call TRBD1 (5 bases). Per the germline V gene, CDR1 is SGHDT and CDR2 is YYEEEE. This CDR3 has 12 amino acids. V lost 0 bases to trimming and J lost 10 bases, with 7 bases between them. CDR3 sequence: CASSLAQVELFF. In nucleotides, the CDR3 is TGTGCCAGCAGCTTGGCACAGGTGGAGCTGTTTTTT.

This clone was recorded once. The chain is built from TRBV30 and TRBJ2-3; 7 bases are a match to TRBD1. The germline V gene has CDR1 GTSNPN and CDR2 SVGIG (reference sequence). The V and J ends lost 4 bases and 6 bases, in that order; junction bases with no gene match: 4. This CDR3 region has 12 residues. As DNA, the CDR3 is TGTGCCTGGACAGGGGGTGGGGATACGCAGTATTTT. It specifies CAWTGGGDTQYF.

This clone is a singleton in its sample. This chain links TRBV6-5 with TRBJ1-5; TRBD1 is a possible D gene (5 bases). V was cut by 6 bases and J by 3 bases, with 15 bases left in between. This CDR3 has 15 residues. Germline loops: CDR1 MNHEY, CDR2 SVGAGI. CDR3 region: CASRQETVNNQPQHF. Here the CDR3 DNA reads TGTGCCAGCAGACAAGAGACAGTGAACAATCAGCCCCAGCATTTT.

This clone was counted between two and nine times. The chain employs TRBV5-1 and TRBJ2-7, with 9 bases aligning to TRBD1. V was pared by 2 bases and J by 5 bases, with 8 bases of the junction left unmatched. The germline gives CDR1 SGHRS, CDR2 YFSETQ. This CDR3 has 15 amino acids. The CDR3 nucleotides are TGCGCCAGCAGCTTCTCCGGGACAGGGATGAACGAGCAGTACTTC. This encodes CASSFSGTGMNEQYF.

V usage is TRBV6-1 and J usage is TRBJ2-2, with TRBD2 identical over 12 bases. Germline-derived CDR1 and CDR2 are MNHNS and SASEGT. With 6 bases clipped from V and 5 bases from J, the junction kept 4 bases outside the gene matches. This CDR3 spans 15 amino acids. The CDR3 DNA reads as TGTGCCAGCAGAATCGGGACTAGCGGGACCGGGGAGCTGTTTTTT. It codes for CASRIGTSGTGELFF.

V gene TRBV15 combines with J gene TRBJ2-4; 9 positions match TRBD2. V trimming: 3 bases; J trimming: 11 bases; junction bases outside the gene matches: 11. Germline values: CDR1 LNHNV, CDR2 YYDKDF (reference sequence). The CDR3 totals 15 residues. CDR3 DNA: TGTGCCACCAGCAGCCCTACTAGCGGGTATGCGGTTCAGTACTTC. Protein: CATSSPTSGYAVQYF. Together with reference TRBV15 and TRBJ2-4, the CDR3 gives the full variable domain: DAMVIQNPRYQVTQFGKPVTLSCSQTLNHNVMYWYQQKSSQAPKLLFHYYDKDFNNEADTPDNFQSRRPNTSFCFLDIRSPGLGDTAMYLCATSSPTSGYAVQYFGAGTRLSVL.

This clone has just one count. This chain connects TRBV5-1 to TRBJ2-7; possibly TRBD2 for D (6 bases). The CDR3 runs 17 residues. Trimming cost V 4 bases and J 0 bases, with 20 bases left between them. Germline assignment: CDR1 SGHRS and CDR2 YFSETQ. The CDR3 region has the DNA TGCGCCAGCAGCCCGGCTTCAAGCGGGCGCACCTCCTACGAGCAGTACTTC. As protein: CASSPASSGRTSYEQYF.

The chain combines TRBV19 with TRBJ2-2, with 9 bases fitting TRBD2. Looked up from germline, CDR1 is LNHDA and CDR2 is SQIVND (reference sequence). This CDR3 is built from 15 residues. Losses at the gene ends were 5 bases for V and 5 bases for J; bases not matched to a gene: 6. In DNA, the CDR3 is TGTGCCAGTAGTCCCGCGGGAGGGTGGACCGGGGAGCTGTTTTTT. It specifies CASSPAGGWTGELFF.

The chain is built from TRBV11-2 and TRBJ1-4; 8 bases fit TRBD1. With V trimmed by 3 bases and J by 3 bases, 9 bases remained unmatched. The germline V gene encodes CDR1 SGHAT and CDR2 FQNNGV. The CDR3 has 17 amino acids. CDR3 DNA: TGTGCCAGCAGCTTCGAAAGCCCAGGGGGCCCTAATGAAAAACTGTTTTTT. Translation: CASSFESPGGPNEKLFF.

V usage is TRBV25-1 and J usage is TRBJ1-1, with D possibly matching TRBD1 (5 bases). The CDR3 totals 14 residues. The V gene lost 4 bases and the J gene lost 1 base, with 10 bases spanning the gap. From germline, CDR1 is MGHDK and CDR2 SYGVNS. The CDR3 loop reads CASSGKTANTEAFF. The DNA of the CDR3 is TGTGCCAGCAGTGGGAAGACAGCGAACACTGAAGCTTTCTTT.

In its sample, this clone was seen a few times. V is TRBV19 and J is TRBJ1-2, with D possibly TRBD1 on 6 matching bases. Trimming took off 0 bases at V and 4 bases at J, with 15 bases between the two ends. This CDR3 region has 16 residues. Per germline, CDR1 LNHDA and CDR2 SQIVND (reference sequence). This CDR3 reads CASSIDLQGGIYGYTF. Written as DNA, the CDR3 is TGTGCCAGTAGTATAGATCTACAGGGTGGGATCTATGGCTACACCTTC.

The chain carries TRBV7-7 and TRBJ2-5, with D perhaps matching TRBD1 (6 bases). V was pared by 4 bases and J by 2 bases, with 8 bases between. Germline CDR1 is SSHAT and CDR2 is FNYEAQ (reference sequence). The CDR3 spans 13 residues. CDR3 loop: CASSSDRQETQYF. Here the CDR3 DNA reads TGTGCCAGCAGCTCAGACAGGCAAGAGACCCAGTACTTC.

The chain employs TRBV6-6 and TRBJ2-7; 8 bases match TRBD1. CDR1 and CDR2 from the germline V gene are MNHNY and SVGAGI (reference sequence). Trimming took 6 bases from V and 7 from J; bases not matched to a gene: 11. This CDR3 is 14 amino acids long. In DNA form, the CDR3 reads TGTGCCAGCAGAGGACAGGGTTCGTCTTGGGAGCAGTACTTC. Its translation is CASRGQGSSWEQYF.

This rearrangement joins TRBV6-5 to TRBJ1-5; 8 nucleotides line up with TRBD1. This CDR3 contains 15 residues. V was clipped by 5 bases and J by 1 base; unmatched bases: 4. Germline V gives CDR1 MNHEY, CDR2 SVGAGI. As DNA, the CDR3 is TGTGCCAGCAGTCGGACAGGGAAGAGCAATCAGCCCCAGCATTTT. It translates to CASSRTGKSNQPQHF.

This chain uses TRBV6-5 with TRBJ2-1; 9 bases are shared with TRBD2. This CDR3 contains 15 residues. V trimming: 2 bases; J trimming: 7 bases; junction bases outside the gene matches: 6. Germline loops: CDR1 MNHEY, CDR2 SVGAGI. The CDR3 sequence: CASSYTRGGANEQFF. In nucleotides, the CDR3 is TGTGCCAGCAGTTACACTCGCGGGGGGGCGAATGAGCAGTTCTTC.

The chain links TRBV29-1 to TRBJ2-7, with TRBD1 matching over 8 bases. The junction had 10 bases not matched to a gene; V was cut back by 6 bases and J by 6 bases. Germline CDR1 SQVTM, CDR2 ANQGSEA. The CDR3 length is 13 residues. The DNA of the CDR3 is TGCAGCGTGGACCCAGGGGGCTCTAGCGAGCAGTACTTC. Protein sequence: CSVDPGGSSEQYF.

This clone was observed a single time. The chain uses TRBV6-1 and TRBJ2-3; 10 bases are a match to TRBD2. Germline V lookup: CDR1 MNHNS, CDR2 SASEGT. This CDR3 spans 16 amino acids. J gave up 4 bases and V 3 bases, and 7 bases lay outside the gene matches. The DNA of the CDR3 is TGTGCCAGCAGTGAGTCTGCTAGCGGGAGTGCAGATACGCAGTATTTT. Amino acid sequence: CASSESASGSADTQYF.

This chain links TRBV10-2 with TRBJ2-7; TRBD1 matches at 8 bases. J gave up 0 bases and V 6 bases, and 4 bases lay outside the gene matches. Germline assignment: CDR1 WSHSY and CDR2 SAAADI. The length of the CDR3 is 14 residues. Written as DNA, the CDR3 is TGCGCCAGCAGGCCTACAGGGGGCTCCTACGAGCAGTACTTC. Translation gives CASRPTGGSYEQYF.

The rearrangement links TRBV9 to TRBJ2-7; the D gene is possibly TRBD2 (5 bases). Germline V gene lookup returns CDR1 SGDLS and CDR2 YYNGEE. The CDR3 sequence is 16 residues long. V shed 0 bases and J shed 2 bases, with 15 bases lying between them. The DNA for the CDR3 is TGTGCCAGCAGCGTAGCTTTGGCCAGCGGCCCCTACGAGCAGTACTTC. It is translated as CASSVALASGPYEQYF.

The chain recombines TRBV7-8 with TRBJ2-7, with 9 bases that match TRBD2. Germline-derived CDR1 and CDR2 are SGHVS and FQNEAQ. The CDR3 sequence is 18 residues long. V shed 0 bases, J shed 0 bases, and the junction held 9 bases outside the gene matches. CDR3 amino acids: CASSLALRFSGSSYEQYF. The CDR3 coding sequence is TGTGCCAGCAGCTTAGCCCTCCGGTTTAGCGGGAGCTCCTACGAGCAGTACTTC.

This clone was observed a few times. The rearrangement joins TRBV6-1 to TRBJ2-2, with 9 bases identical to TRBD1. Losses at the gene ends were 6 bases for V and 5 bases for J; bases not matched to a gene: 4. Germline V lookup: CDR1 MNHNS, CDR2 SASEGT. This CDR3 spans 14 amino acids. The DNA for the CDR3 is TGTGCCAGCAGCCGGGACAGGGTAACCGGGGAGCTGTTTTTT. This sequence encodes CASSRDRVTGELFF.

This chain uses TRBV6-4 with TRBJ2-2; 9 positions match TRBD1. The germline V gene encodes CDR1 MRHNA and CDR2 SNTAGT. V trimming: 10 bases; J trimming: 6 bases; junction bases outside the gene matches: 6. The CDR3 is 13 amino acids. CDR3 region: CATQQGAAGELFF. In DNA, the CDR3 is TGTGCCACCCAACAGGGGGCGGCCGGGGAGCTGTTTTTT.